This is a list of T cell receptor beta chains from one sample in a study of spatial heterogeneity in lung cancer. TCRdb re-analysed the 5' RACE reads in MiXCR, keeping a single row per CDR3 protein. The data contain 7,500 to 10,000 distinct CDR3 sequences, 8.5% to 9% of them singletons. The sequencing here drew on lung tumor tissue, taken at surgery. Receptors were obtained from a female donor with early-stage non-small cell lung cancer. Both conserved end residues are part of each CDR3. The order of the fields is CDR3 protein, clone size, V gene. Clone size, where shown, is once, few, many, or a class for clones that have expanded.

cdr3_aa: CASSQDRVNTIYF
clone_size: many
v_call: TRBV4-1

cdr3_aa: CSASGGNSYNEQFF
clone_size: few
v_call: TRBV20-1

cdr3_aa: CASSGQGFTDTQYF
clone_size: many
v_call: TRBV9

cdr3_aa: CASSLLRGETQYF
clone_size: few
v_call: TRBV7-2

cdr3_aa: CASSVREQYF
clone_size: few
v_call: TRBV2

cdr3_aa: CASSRSRDYNSPLHF
clone_size: medium-sized
v_call: TRBV14

cdr3_aa: CATSRAGQQETQYF
clone_size: .
v_call: TRBV15

cdr3_aa: CASSEQGAGEQYF
clone_size: many
v_call: TRBV6-1

cdr3_aa: CASSFGTRSYEQYF
clone_size: many
v_call: TRBV7-8

cdr3_aa: CASSSRDSVFYGYTF
clone_size: medium-sized
v_call: TRBV7-9

cdr3_aa: CSAGGDGNTIYF
clone_size: many
v_call: TRBV20-1

cdr3_aa: CASSPLRGPSTDTQYF
clone_size: many
v_call: TRBV6-1

cdr3_aa: CASSYRQGSYEQYF
clone_size: many
v_call: TRBV7-2

cdr3_aa: CASSESPSSGNTIYF
clone_size: .
v_call: TRBV2

cdr3_aa: CASRAGTNLQMNTGELFF
clone_size: few
v_call: TRBV6-2/TRBV6-3

cdr3_aa: CASSLGPGVAKNIQYF
clone_size: medium-sized
v_call: TRBV5-1

cdr3_aa: CASGLYPRTGGTEAFF
clone_size: medium-sized
v_call: TRBV12-5

cdr3_aa: CASSFLRGQGNEQFF
clone_size: few
v_call: TRBV12-3/TRBV12-4

cdr3_aa: CATSPGTLRRSPGANVLTF
clone_size: once
v_call: TRBV24-1

cdr3_aa: CASSQVKGLNQPQHF
clone_size: medium-sized
v_call: TRBV4-1

cdr3_aa: CASSLFRETQYF
clone_size: many
v_call: TRBV7-8

cdr3_aa: CASSWAGPAGTGELFF
clone_size: medium-sized
v_call: TRBV5-5

cdr3_aa: CVSSPTGNLNTGELFF
clone_size: .
v_call: TRBV7-2

cdr3_aa: CSASKGDSGNTIYF
clone_size: few
v_call: TRBV20-1

cdr3_aa: CASSATGGISPLHF
clone_size: many
v_call: TRBV5-1

cdr3_aa: CSVEESSYGYTF
clone_size: .
v_call: TRBV29-1

cdr3_aa: CASSVAGYTEAFF
clone_size: many
v_call: TRBV9

cdr3_aa: CASSQDGVEGYTF
clone_size: many
v_call: TRBV4-3

cdr3_aa: CASSLDGPLDEQYF
clone_size: medium-sized
v_call: TRBV6-2/TRBV6-3

cdr3_aa: CASSWRGANEKLFF
clone_size: many
v_call: TRBV5-6

cdr3_aa: CASSAGQGEMTEAFF
clone_size: many
v_call: TRBV11-3

cdr3_aa: CASSPGPGPYGYTF
clone_size: many
v_call: TRBV4-1

cdr3_aa: CASSLGYSTMGKFDQPQHF
clone_size: medium-sized
v_call: TRBV7-2

cdr3_aa: CASSFRDGSYEQYF
clone_size: many
v_call: TRBV18